These T cell receptor beta chains were read from a single sample in a study of blood T cell repertoires in COVID-19. The data were produced by immunoSEQ multiplex PCR, yet TCRdb's version contains in-frame clones alone and is incomplete. The data contain about 130,000 clones, about 86% of them singletons. The sequencing sample was made of peripheral blood. The receptors were gathered from a woman between 45 and 60 years old who had recovered from COVID-19. CDR3s leave out the opening cysteine and the closing phenylalanine or tryptophan.

CDR3 length | V gene | CDR3 protein
14 | TRBV5-1 | ASSLALGGIGDTIY
10 | TRBV30 | AWSLPYNEQF
13 | TRBV9 | ASSVGQGRNEKLF
16 | TRBV11-2 | ASSLPGGLIGITYEQY
13 | TRBV5-1 | ASSLTTPYYNEQF
12 | TRBV7-9 | ASSLTGVNTEAF
13 | TRBV21-1 | ASSKPGHPNTEAF
14 | TRBV14 | ASSGRTSGNTYEQY
14 | TRBV24-1 | ATSDPKRGITGELF
15 | TRBV7-2 | ASSLARVAGVNNEQF
12 | TRBV6-5 | ASTSGGPPYEQY
14 | TRBV4-1 | ASSQVLTGIFSPLH
14 | TRBV7-2 | ASSLHSGGAQGEQY
15 | TRBV5-4 | AASRGTGGAGANVLT
15 | TRBV19 | ASSPNHQRTVTETQY
13 | TRBV5-8 | ASSSGTGAHEKLF
12 | TRBV6-5 | ASSSLLPGNEQY
13 | TRBV19 | ASSIDTRSTDTQY
13 | TRBV7-3 | ASSLTGGGTGELF
12 | TRBV13 | ASSYGSWQETQY
11 | TRBV2 | ASSEQGGQPQH
13 | TRBV7-9 | ASRTRTSYSDTQY
14 | TRBV7-2 | ASSYSGQGGYSEQF
14 | TRBV5-1 | ASSFRGQRKDTEAF
13 | TRBV4-3 | ASSPLGQGGDTQY
14 | TRBV7-2 | ASSLTARGSGNTIY
11 | TRBV29-1 | SVATGSGGPQH
10 | TRBV4-1 | ASSHGTSSQF